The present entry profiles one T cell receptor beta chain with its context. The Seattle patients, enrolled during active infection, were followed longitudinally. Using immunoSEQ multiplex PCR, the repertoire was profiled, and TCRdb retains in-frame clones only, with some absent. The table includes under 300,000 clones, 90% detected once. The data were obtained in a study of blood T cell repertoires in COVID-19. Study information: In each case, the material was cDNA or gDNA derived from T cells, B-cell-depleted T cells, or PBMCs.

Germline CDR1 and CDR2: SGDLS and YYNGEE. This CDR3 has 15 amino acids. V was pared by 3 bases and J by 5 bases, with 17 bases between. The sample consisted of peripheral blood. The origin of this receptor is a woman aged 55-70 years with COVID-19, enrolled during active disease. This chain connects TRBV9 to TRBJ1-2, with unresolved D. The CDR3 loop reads CASSADNAGWYGYTF. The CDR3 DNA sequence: TGTGCCAGCAGCGCCGACAATGCGGGATGGTATGGCTACACCTTC.